Shown below are 16 T cell receptor beta chains from a single sample sequenced in a study of shared clonotypes between healthy human individuals. TCRdb's copy holds only in-frame clones and misses some; the assay was immunoSEQ multiplex PCR. The sample consists of 2 million to 3 million clones, roughly 93% of them appearing once. The sequenced sample consisted of naive CD4+ T cells from PBMCs. The subset here: CD45RA+ positively selected. The receptor source for this set is a man between 18 and 35 years old in good health. Some clones in this sample may be carry-over from other donors' samples.

This chain joins TRBV28 and TRBJ2-1; 9 bases align to TRBD1. CDR1 and CDR2 from the germline V gene are MDHEN and SYDVKM. With 6 bases clipped from V and 8 bases from J, the junction kept 11 bases outside the gene matches. CDR3 length: 15 amino acids. CDR3 protein: CASRGPGQGRDEQFF. The CDR3 region has the DNA TGTGCCAGCAGAGGGCCGGGACAGGGTAGAGATGAGCAGTTCTTC. Using reference TRBV28 and TRBJ2-1 for the parts outside the CDR3, the full variable domain is DVKVTQSSRYLVKRTGEKVFLECVQDMDHENMFWYRQDPGLGLRLIYFSYDVKMKEKGDIPEGYSVSREKKERFSLILESASTNQTSMYLCASRGPGQGRDEQFFGPGTRLTVL.

The V call is TRBV7-8, the J call TRBJ2-2; 8 bases match TRBD1. Germline-derived CDR1 and CDR2 are SGHVS and FQNEAQ. After removal of 4 bases from V and 8 bases from J, the junction contained 6 bases not matched to a gene. This CDR3 region has 14 residues. The CDR3 DNA reads TGTGCCAGCAGCTCACCGACAGGGGTAGGGGAGCTGTTTTTT. This sequence encodes CASSSPTGVGELFF. Drawing the rest from reference TRBV7-8 and TRBJ2-2, the complete variable domain is GAGVSQSPRYKVAKRGQDVALRCDPISGHVSLFWYQQALGQGPEFLTYFQNEAQLDKSGLPSDRFFAERPEGSVSTLKIQRTQQEDSAVYLCASSSPTGVGELFFGEGSRLTVL.

This clone was seen only once. The V gene is TRBV10-2, the J gene TRBJ1-5; D ambiguous. Trimming took off 0 bases at V and 6 bases at J, with 24 bases between the two ends. Germline CDR1 is WSHSY and CDR2 is SAAADI. CDR3 length equals 19 residues. CDR3 nucleotide sequence: TGCGCCAGCAGTGAGTCGAAGGCAGACTTTCCCATTCCCGGTCAGCCCCAGCATTTT. It is translated as CASSESKADFPIPGQPQHF.

This chain links TRBV28 with TRBJ1-1; D unclear. The CDR3 is 15 amino acids. Germline V gene data show CDR1 as MDHEN and CDR2 as SYDVKM. The ends were cut back, 6 bases at V and 1 base at J, with 15 bases in the middle. The CDR3 DNA reads TGTGCCAGCAGCACCGGCGATCGACAGAACACTGAAGCTTTCTTT. Protein: CASSTGDRQNTEAFF.

A single count supports this clone. The chain employs TRBV7-8 and TRBJ1-2, with D uncertain. Germline CDR1 SGHVS, CDR2 FQNEAQ. The CDR3 sequence is 13 residues long. The germline V and J ends were trimmed by 1 base and 8 bases, with 11 bases remaining between them. As DNA, the CDR3 is TGTGCCAGCAGCTTAGTGACGGCCAGCGGCTACACCTTC. This codes for CASSLVTASGYTF.

The rearrangement joins TRBV28 to TRBJ1-5; unclear D gene. Trimming removed 3 bases at V and 0 bases at J, with 12 bases between. This CDR3 spans 16 amino acids. Germline CDR1 and CDR2: MDHEN and SYDVKM. This CDR3 reads CASSFRRAYSNQPQHF. The CDR3 bases are TGTGCCAGCAGTTTCCGACGGGCCTATAGCAATCAGCCCCAGCATTTT.

Concerning this clone: Additional DNA sequences in this sample encode the identical CDR3. This chain connects TRBV30 to TRBJ1-5, with TRBD1 matching 7 bases. The CDR3 has 14 residues. Germline trimming cut 0 bases from V and 4 bases from J; bases unmatched to any gene: 3. CDR1 and CDR2 from the germline V gene are GTSNPN and SVGIG (reference sequence). For the CDR3, the DNA is TGTGCCTGGAGTGTAATCAGGGGGAATCAGCCCCAGCATTTT. It translates to CAWSVIRGNQPQHF.

The chain recombines TRBV4-1 with TRBJ2-1, with D unclear. V was cut by 3 bases and J by 6 bases, with 12 bases left in between. This CDR3 has 14 amino acids. Germline lookup yields CDR1 MGHRA and CDR2 YSYEKL. This CDR3 reads CASSQYPLGNEQFF. The CDR3 nucleotides read TGCGCCAGCAGCCAGTATCCCCTGGGCAATGAGCAGTTCTTC.

V gene TRBV5-1 combines with J gene TRBJ2-5, with D tentatively TRBD1 or TRBD2 (5 bases each). The ends were cut back, 2 bases at V and 4 bases at J, with 18 bases in the middle. The germline gives CDR1 SGHRS, CDR2 YFSETQ. The CDR3 is made up of 16 amino acids. CDR3 in DNA: TGCGCCAGCAGCTTAGGGACCCGAAAGGCCCCAGAGACCCAGTACTTC. Its protein product is CASSLGTRKAPETQYF. Full variable domain (rest looked up from reference TRBV5-1 and TRBJ2-5): KAGVTQTPRYLIKTRGQQVTLSCSPISGHRSVSWYQQTPGQGLQFLFEYFSETQRNKGNFPGRFSGRQFSNSRSEMNVSTLELGDSALYLCASSLGTRKAPETQYFGPGTRLLVL.

The chain carries TRBV11-2 and TRBJ1-1; D gene uncertain. Trimming cost V 1 base and J 5 bases, with 8 bases left between them. This CDR3 is built from 13 residues. The germline V gene has CDR1 SGHAT and CDR2 FQNNGV. CDR3 sequence: CASSLAFGTEAFF. CDR3 DNA: TGTGCCAGCAGCTTAGCATTCGGGACTGAAGCTTTCTTT.

As for this clone: This sample includes further DNA sequences coding for the same CDR3. This sequence joins TRBV9 and TRBJ2-3; D not resolved. The CDR3 covers 13 residues. The V end was cut by 0 bases, the J end by 1 base, with 3 bases between. Germline V gives CDR1 SGDLS, CDR2 YYNGEE. This chain's CDR3 is CASSVEGTDTQYF. DNA for the CDR3: TGTGCCAGCAGCGTAGAAGGCACAGATACGCAGTATTTT.

This sequence joins TRBV9 and TRBJ2-1; 11 bases match TRBD2. The ends lost 4 bases at V and 0 bases at J; junction bases unmatched: 12. CDR3 length equals 19 residues. Germline V gene lookup returns CDR1 SGDLS and CDR2 YYNGEE. Written as DNA, the CDR3 is TGTGCCAGCAGCCACATTGGACTAGCGGGCCTACCCTCCTACAATGAGCAGTTCTTC. Its protein product is CASSHIGLAGLPSYNEQFF.

CDR3 loop: CAISLEIAVPPYF. CDR3 coding DNA: TGTGCCATCAGTTTGGAGATAGCGGTCCCTCCGTATTTT. The V and J genes are TRBV10-3 and TRBJ2-3, with D possibly TRBD2 on 6 matching bases. With 5 bases removed from V and 14 bases from J, the gap between germline ends came to 20 bases. Looked up from germline, CDR1 is ENHRY and CDR2 is SYGVKD. CDR3 length: 13 amino acids.

About this clone: At the DNA level, this CDR3 is encoded by other sequences in the same sample as well. The V gene is TRBV2, the J gene TRBJ1-5; D gene uncertain. Germline values: CDR1 SNHLY, CDR2 FYNNEI. Trimming left V 6 bases short and J 2 bases short, with 8 bases between. The CDR3 is 13 amino acids. The DNA of the CDR3 is TGTGCCAGCAGGGGGTACGGCAATCAGCCCCAGCATTTT. Its protein product is CASRGYGNQPQHF.

This chain uses TRBV5-1 with TRBJ2-7; D might be TRBD1 or TRBD2, each matching 6 bases. The CDR3 runs 15 residues. Trimming stripped 4 bases from V and 3 bases from J, with 17 bases between. The germline V gene encodes CDR1 SGHRS and CDR2 YFSETQ. CDR3 loop: CASSPGAGLSYEQYF. The CDR3 DNA follows: TGCGCCAGCAGCCCGGGGGCGGGACTGAGCTACGAGCAGTACTTC.

CDR3 in DNA: TGTGCCAGCAGCCATCGTGGCCCCGGGACTAGCGGGATCGGCAATGAGCAGTTCTTC. It encodes CASSHRGPGTSGIGNEQFF. This chain connects TRBV7-2 to TRBJ2-1; 13 bases are shared with TRBD2. Germline assignment: CDR1 SGHTA and CDR2 FQGNSA. CDR3 length: 19 residues. The trim removed 5 bases at V and 6 bases at J, leaving 16 bases unmatched.